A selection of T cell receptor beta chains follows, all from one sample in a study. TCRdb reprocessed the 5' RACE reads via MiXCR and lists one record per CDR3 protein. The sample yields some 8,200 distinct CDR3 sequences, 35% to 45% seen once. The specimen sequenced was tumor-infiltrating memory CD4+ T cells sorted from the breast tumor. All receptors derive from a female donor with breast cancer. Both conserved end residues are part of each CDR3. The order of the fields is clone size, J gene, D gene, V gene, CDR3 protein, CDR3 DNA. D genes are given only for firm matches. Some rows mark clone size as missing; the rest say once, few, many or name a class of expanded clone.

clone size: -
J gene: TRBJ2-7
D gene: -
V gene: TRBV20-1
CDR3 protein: CSAQQADGRGQYF
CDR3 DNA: TGCAGTGCGCAACAGGCAGATGGTCGGGGGCAGTACTTC

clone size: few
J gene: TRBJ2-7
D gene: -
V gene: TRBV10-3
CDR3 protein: CAISESRFWRF
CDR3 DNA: TGTGCCATCAGTGAGTCGCGGTTTTGGCGATTC

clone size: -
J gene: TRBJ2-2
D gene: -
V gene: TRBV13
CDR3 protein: CASSLGSSGPPGELFF
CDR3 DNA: TGTGCCAGCAGCTTAGGTAGTAGCGGTCCCCCCGGGGAGCTGTTTTTT

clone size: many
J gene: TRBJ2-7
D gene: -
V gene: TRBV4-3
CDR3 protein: CASSQDLSGYEQYF
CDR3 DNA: TGCGCCAGCAGCCAAGATCTTTCAGGCTACGAGCAGTACTTC

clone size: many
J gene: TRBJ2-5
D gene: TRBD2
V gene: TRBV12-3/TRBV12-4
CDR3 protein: CASRGTSGEETQYF
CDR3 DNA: TGTGCCAGCAGGGGGACTAGCGGAGAAGAGACCCAGTACTTC

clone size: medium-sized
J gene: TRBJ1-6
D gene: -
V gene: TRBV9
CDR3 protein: CASSVGPSFDLPLHF
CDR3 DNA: TGTGCCAGCAGCGTAGGGCCCTCTTTTGATTTACCCCTCCACTTT

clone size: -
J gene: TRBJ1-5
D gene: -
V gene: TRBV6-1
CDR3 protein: CASSPKHGLDQPQHF
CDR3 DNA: TGTGCCAGCAGTCCAAAGCACGGGTTAGATCAGCCCCAGCATTTT

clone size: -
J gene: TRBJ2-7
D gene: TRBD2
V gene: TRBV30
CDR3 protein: CAWSVLAGGYEQYF
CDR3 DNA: TGTGCCTGGAGTGTACTAGCGGGAGGGTACGAGCAGTACTTC

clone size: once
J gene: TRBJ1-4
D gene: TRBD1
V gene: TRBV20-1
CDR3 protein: CSARGGGGEKLFF
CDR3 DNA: TGCAGTGCTAGAGGAGGGGGCGGCGAAAAACTGTTTTTT

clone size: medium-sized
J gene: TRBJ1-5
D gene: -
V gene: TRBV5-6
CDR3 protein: CASSFGGGQRNQPQHF
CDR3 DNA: TGTGCCAGCAGCTTCGGCGGGGGCCAAAGAAATCAGCCCCAGCATTTT

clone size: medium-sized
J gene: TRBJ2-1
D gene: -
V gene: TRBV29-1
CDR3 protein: CSVETVRGWGNEQFF
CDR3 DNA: TGCAGCGTTGAAACCGTCCGGGGATGGGGAAATGAGCAGTTCTTC

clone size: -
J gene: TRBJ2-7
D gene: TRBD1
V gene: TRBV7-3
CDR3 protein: CASSPTGQNYEQYF
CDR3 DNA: TGTGCCAGCAGCCCCACGGGACAGAATTACGAGCAGTACTTC

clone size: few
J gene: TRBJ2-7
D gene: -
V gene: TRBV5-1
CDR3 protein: CASSLVPGASYEQYF
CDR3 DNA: TGCGCCAGCAGCTTGGTCCCCGGGGCCTCCTACGAGCAGTACTTC

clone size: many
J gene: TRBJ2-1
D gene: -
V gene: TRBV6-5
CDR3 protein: CASSYSVAYEQFF
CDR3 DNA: TGTGCCAGCAGTTACTCGGTCGCATATGAGCAGTTCTTC

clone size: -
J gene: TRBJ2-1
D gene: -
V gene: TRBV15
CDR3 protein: CATSSYNEQFF
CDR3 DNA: TGTGCCACCAGCAGTTACAATGAGCAGTTCTTC

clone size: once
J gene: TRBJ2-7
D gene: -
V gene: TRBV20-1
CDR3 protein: CSARDPKGTSGYEQYF
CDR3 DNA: TGCAGTGCTAGAGATCCGAAAGGGACCTCGGGCTACGAGCAGTACTTC

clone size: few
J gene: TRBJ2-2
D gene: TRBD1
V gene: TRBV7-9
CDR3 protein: CASIPGQAKYTGELFF
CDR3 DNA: TGTGCCAGCATCCCCGGACAGGCGAAGTACACAGGGGAGCTGTTTTTT

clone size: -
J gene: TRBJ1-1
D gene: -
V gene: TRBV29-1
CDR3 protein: CGVVYPRQKNTEAFF
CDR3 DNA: TGCGGCGTCGTCTATCCTAGGCAGAAGAACACTGAAGCTTTCTTT

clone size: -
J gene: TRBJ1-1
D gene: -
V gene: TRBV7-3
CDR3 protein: CASSTTEGVGSEAFF
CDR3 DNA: TGTGCCAGCAGCACCACGGAGGGGGTAGGGTCTGAAGCTTTCTTT

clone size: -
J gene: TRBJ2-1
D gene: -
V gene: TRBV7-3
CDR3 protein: CASRGWAVQYNEQFF
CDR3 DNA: TGTGCCAGCCGGGGGTGGGCAGTCCAATACAATGAGCAGTTCTTC

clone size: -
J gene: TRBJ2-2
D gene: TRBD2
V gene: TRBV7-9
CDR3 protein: CASITSGSGVGELFF
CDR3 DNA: TGTGCCAGCATCACCAGCGGGAGTGGCGTCGGGGAGCTGTTTTTT

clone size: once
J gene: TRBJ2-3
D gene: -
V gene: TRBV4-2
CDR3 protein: CASSQGKGPQNTQYF
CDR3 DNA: TGTGCCAGCAGCCAAGGAAAAGGGCCACAGAATACGCAGTATTTT

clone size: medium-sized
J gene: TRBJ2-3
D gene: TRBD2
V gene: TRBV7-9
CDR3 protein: CASSSGTSGTDTQYF
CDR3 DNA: TGTGCCAGCAGCTCTGGGACTAGCGGCACAGATACGCAGTATTTT

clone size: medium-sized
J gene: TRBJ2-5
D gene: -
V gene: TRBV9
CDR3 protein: CASSTPLGSHQETQYF
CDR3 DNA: TGTGCCAGCAGCACCCCTCTAGGATCGCACCAAGAGACCCAGTACTTC

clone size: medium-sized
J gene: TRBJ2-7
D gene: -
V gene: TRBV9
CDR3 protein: CASSGTPQGYEQYF
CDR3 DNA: TGTGCCAGCAGCGGTACACCCCAGGGGTACGAGCAGTACTTC

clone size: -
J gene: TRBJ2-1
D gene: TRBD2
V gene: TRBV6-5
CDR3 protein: CASSYRSGGTNEQFF
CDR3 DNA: TGTGCCAGCAGTTACCGTAGCGGGGGCACGAATGAGCAGTTCTTC

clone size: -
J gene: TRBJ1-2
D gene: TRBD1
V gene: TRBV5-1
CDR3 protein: CASSLSRTGVNYGYTF
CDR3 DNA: TGCGCCAGCAGCTTAAGCCGGACAGGCGTTAACTATGGCTACACCTTC

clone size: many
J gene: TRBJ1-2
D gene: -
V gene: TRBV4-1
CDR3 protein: CASSQGIIDNYGYTF
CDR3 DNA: TGCGCCAGCAGCCAAGGCATAATTGATAACTATGGCTACACCTTC

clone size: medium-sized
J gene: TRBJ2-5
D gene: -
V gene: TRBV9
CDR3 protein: CASSVDGTKTQYF
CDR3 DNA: TGTGCCAGCAGCGTAGACGGGACGAAGACCCAGTACTTC

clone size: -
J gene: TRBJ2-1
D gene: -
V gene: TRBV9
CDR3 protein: CASSVGEQFF
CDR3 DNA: TGTGCCAGCAGCGTAGGTGAGCAGTTCTTC

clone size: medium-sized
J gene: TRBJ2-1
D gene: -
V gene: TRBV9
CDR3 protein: CASSVAFEGYNEQFF
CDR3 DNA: TGTGCCAGCAGCGTAGCTTTCGAAGGATACAATGAGCAGTTCTTC

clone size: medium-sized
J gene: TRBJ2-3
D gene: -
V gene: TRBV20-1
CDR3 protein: CSAPPPTGTDTQYF
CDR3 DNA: TGCAGTGCCCCCCCGCCCACGGGAACAGATACGCAGTATTTT

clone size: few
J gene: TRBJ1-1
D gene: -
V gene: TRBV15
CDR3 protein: CATSRDLFGQTLGTEAFF
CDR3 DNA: TGTGCCACCAGCAGAGATCTATTTGGACAAACCCTGGGGACTGAAGCTTTCTTT

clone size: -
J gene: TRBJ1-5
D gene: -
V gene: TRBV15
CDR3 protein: CATSRDDRGNLYRDQPQHF
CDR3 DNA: TGTGCCACCAGCAGAGATGATCGGGGTAATTTGTATAGGGATCAGCCCCAGCATTTT

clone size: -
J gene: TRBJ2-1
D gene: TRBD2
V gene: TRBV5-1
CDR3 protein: CASSLLLAGGGYNEQFF
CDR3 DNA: TGCGCCAGCAGCTTACTCCTAGCGGGAGGAGGGTACAATGAGCAGTTCTTC

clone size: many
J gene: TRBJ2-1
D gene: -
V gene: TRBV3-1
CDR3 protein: CASSQSLSGLSDEQFF
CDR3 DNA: TGTGCCAGCAGCCAAAGTCTATCGGGGCTTAGTGATGAGCAGTTCTTC

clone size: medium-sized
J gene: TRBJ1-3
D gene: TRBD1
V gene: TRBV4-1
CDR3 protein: CASSLRDSVGNTIYF
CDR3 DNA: TGCGCCAGCAGCCTCCGGGACAGTGTCGGAAACACCATATATTTT

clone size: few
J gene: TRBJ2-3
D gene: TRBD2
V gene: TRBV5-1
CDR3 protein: CASSLDGLAGGGSPDTQYF
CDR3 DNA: TGCGCCAGCAGCTTGGATGGACTAGCGGGAGGTGGCTCTCCAGATACGCAGTATTTT

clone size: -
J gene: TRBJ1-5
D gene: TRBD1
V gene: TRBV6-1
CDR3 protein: CASSELDRGSRQPQHF
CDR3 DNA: TGTGCCAGCAGTGAACTGGACAGGGGAAGCAGACAGCCCCAGCATTTT